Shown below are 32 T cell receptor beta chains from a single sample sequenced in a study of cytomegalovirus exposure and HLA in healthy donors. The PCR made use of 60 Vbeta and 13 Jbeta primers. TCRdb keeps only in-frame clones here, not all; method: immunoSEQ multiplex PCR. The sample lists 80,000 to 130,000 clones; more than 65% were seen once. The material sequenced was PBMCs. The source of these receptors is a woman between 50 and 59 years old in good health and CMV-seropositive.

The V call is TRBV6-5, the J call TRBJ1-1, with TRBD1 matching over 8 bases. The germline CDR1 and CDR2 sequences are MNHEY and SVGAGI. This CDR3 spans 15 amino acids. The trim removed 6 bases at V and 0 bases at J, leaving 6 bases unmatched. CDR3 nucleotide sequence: TGTGCCAGCAGCCGACAGGGGCTAATGAACACTGAAGCTTTCTTT. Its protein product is CASSRQGLMNTEAFF.

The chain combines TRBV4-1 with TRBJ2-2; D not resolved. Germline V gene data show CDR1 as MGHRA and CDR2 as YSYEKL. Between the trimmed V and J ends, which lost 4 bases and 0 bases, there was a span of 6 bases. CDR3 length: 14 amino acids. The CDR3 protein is CASSRQSNTGELFF. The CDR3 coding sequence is TGCGCCAGCAGCCGCCAGTCGAACACCGGGGAGCTGTTTTTT.

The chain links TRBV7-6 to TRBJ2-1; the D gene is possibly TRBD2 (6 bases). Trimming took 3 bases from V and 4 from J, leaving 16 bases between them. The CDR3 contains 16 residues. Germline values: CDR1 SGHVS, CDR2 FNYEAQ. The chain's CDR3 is CASSFSSAYLYNEQFF. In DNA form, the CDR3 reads TGTGCCAGCAGCTTTTCTAGCGCCTACCTTTACAATGAGCAGTTCTTC.

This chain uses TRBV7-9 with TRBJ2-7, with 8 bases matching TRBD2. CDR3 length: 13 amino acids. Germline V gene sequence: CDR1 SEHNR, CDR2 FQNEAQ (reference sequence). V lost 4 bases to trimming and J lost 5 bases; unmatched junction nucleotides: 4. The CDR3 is CASSSWTSNEQYF. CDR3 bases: TGTGCCAGCAGCTCCTGGACTAGCAACGAGCAGTACTTC.

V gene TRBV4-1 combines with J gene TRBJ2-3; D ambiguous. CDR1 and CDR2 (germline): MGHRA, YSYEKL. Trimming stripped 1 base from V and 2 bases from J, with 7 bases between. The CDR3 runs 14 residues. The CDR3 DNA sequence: TGCGCCAGCAGCCAAGGTCTAAACACAGATACGCAGTATTTT. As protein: CASSQGLNTDTQYF.

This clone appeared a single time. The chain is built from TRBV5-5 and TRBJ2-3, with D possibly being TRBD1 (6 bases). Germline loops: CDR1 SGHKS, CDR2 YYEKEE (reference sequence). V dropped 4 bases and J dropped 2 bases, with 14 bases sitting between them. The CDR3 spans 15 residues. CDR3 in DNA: TGTGCCAGCAGCCTCCGGGACACCTCCACAGATACGCAGTATTTT. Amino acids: CASSLRDTSTDTQYF.

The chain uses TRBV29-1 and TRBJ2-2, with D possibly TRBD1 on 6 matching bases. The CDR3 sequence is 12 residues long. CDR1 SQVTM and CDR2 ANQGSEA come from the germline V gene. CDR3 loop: CTKQGSAGELFF. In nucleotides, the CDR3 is TGCACCAAACAGGGATCCGCCGGGGAGCTGTTTTTT.

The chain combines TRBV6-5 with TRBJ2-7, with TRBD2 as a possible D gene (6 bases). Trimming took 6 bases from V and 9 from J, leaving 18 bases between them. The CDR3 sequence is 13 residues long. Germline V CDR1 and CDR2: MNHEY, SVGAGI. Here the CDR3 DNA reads TGTGCCAGCAGCCCCGATTATCGGGGAGGGCAGTACTTC. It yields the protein CASSPDYRGGQYF.

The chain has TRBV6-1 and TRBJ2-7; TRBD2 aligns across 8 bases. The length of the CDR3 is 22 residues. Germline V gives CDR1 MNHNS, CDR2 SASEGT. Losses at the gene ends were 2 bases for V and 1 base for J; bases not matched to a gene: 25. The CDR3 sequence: CASSERSGSISGAGDRSYEQYF. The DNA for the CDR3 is TGTGCCAGCAGTGAAAGGAGCGGGTCTATTAGCGGGGCCGGGGATCGGTCCTACGAGCAGTACTTC.

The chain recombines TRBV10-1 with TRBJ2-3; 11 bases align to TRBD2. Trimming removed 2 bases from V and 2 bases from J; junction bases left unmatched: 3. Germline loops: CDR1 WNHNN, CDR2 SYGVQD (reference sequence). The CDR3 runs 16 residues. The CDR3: CASSEGTSGITDTQYF. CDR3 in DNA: TGCGCCAGCAGTGAGGGGACTAGCGGAATCACAGATACGCAGTATTTT.

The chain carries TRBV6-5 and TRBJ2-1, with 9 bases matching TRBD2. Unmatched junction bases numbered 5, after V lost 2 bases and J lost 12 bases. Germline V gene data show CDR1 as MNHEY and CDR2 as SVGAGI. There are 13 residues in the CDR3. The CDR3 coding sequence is TGTGCCAGCAGTTACGGTCTAGCGGGAACGCAGTTCTTC. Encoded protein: CASSYGLAGTQFF.

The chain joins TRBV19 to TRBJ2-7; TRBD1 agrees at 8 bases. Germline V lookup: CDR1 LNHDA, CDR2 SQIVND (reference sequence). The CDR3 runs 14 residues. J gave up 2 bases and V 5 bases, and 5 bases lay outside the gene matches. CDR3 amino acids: CASSLTGGAYEQYF. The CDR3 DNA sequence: TGTGCCAGTAGTCTCACAGGGGGAGCCTACGAGCAGTACTTC.

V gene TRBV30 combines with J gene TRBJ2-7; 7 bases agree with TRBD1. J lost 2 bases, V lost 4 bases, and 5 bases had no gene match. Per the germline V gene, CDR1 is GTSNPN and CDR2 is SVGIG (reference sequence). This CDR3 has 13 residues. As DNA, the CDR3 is TGTGCCTGGACCAGGGGGACACCCTACGAGCAGTACTTC. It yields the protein CAWTRGTPYEQYF.

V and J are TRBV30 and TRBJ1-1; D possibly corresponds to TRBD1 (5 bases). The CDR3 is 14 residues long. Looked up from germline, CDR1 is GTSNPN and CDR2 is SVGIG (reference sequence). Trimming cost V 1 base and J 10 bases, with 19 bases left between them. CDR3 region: CAWSGARGAGGAFF. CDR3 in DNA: TGTGCCTGGAGTGGGGCTCGTGGGGCAGGCGGAGCTTTCTTT.

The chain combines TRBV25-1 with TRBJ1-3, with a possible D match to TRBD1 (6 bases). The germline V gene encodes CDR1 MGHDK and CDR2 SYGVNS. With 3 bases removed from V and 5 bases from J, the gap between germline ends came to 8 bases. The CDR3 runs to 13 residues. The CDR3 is CASSDGQRNTIYF. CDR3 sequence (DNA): TGTGCCAGCAGTGACGGACAGCGAAACACCATATATTTT.

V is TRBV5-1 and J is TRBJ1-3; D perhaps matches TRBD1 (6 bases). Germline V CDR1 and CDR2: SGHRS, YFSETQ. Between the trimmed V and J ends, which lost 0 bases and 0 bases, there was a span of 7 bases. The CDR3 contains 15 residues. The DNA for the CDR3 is TGCGCCAGCAGCTTGGGAGGGGGCTCTGGAAACACCATATATTTT. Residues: CASSLGGGSGNTIYF.

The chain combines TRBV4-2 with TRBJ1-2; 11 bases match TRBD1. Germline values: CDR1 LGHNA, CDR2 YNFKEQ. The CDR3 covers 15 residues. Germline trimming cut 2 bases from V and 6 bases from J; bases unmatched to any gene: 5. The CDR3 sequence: CASSQTPGQGDGYTF. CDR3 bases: TGTGCCAGCAGCCAAACCCCGGGACAGGGGGATGGCTACACCTTC.

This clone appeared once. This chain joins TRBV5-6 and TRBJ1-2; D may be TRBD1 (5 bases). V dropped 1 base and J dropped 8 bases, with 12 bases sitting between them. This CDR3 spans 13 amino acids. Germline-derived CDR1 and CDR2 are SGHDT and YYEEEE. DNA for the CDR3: TGTGCCAGCAGCTTGTATGGGGCGGCGGGCTACACCTTC. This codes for CASSLYGAAGYTF. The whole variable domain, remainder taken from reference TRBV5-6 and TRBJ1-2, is DAGVTQSPTHLIKTRGQQVTLRCSPKSGHDTVSWYQQALGQGPQFIFQYYEEEERQRGNFPDRFSGHQFPNYSSELNVNALLLGDSALYLCASSLYGAAGYTFGSGTRLTVV.

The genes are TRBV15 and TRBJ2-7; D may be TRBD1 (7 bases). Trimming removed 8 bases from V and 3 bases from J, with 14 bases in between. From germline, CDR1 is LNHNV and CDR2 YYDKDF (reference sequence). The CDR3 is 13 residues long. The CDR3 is CATAGGSDYEQYF. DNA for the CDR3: TGTGCCACCGCAGGGGGGTCCGACTACGAGCAGTACTTC.

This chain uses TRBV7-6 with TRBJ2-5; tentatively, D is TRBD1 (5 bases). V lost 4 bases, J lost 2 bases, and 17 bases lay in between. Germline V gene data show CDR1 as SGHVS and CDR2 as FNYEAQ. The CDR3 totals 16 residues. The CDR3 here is CASSSSRTGYQETQYF. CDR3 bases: TGTGCCAGCAGCTCGTCGAGAACAGGCTATCAAGAGACCCAGTACTTC.

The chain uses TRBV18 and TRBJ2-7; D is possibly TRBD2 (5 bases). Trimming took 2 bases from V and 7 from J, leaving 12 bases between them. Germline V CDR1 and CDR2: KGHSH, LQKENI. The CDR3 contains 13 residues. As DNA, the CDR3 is TGTGCCAGCTCACCAGGGCGGCCGGGGGAGCAGTACTTC. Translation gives CASSPGRPGEQYF. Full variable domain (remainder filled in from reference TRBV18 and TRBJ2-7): NAGVMQNPRHLVRRRGQEARLRCSPMKGHSHVYWYRQLPEEGLKFMVYLQKENIIDESGMPKERFSAEFPKEGPSILRIQQVVRGDSAAYFCASSPGRPGEQYFGPGTRLTVT.

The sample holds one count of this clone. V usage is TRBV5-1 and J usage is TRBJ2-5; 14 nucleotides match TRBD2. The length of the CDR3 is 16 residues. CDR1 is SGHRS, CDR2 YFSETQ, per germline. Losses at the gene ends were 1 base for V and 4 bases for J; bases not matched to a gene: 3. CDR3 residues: CASSLQGTSGRETQYF. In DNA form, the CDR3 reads TGCGCCAGCAGCTTGCAGGGGACTAGCGGGAGAGAGACCCAGTACTTC.

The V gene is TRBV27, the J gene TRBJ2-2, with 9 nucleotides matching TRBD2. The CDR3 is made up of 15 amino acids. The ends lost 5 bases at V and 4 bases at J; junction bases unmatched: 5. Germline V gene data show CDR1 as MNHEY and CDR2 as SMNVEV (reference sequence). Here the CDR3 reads CASSRSAGGTGELFF. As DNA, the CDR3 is TGTGCCAGCAGTCGGTCAGCGGGAGGCACCGGGGAGCTGTTTTTT.

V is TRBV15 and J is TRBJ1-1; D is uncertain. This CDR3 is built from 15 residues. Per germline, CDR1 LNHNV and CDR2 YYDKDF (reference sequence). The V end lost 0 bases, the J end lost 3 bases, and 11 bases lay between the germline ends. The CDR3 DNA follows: TGTGCCACCAGCAGAGATCTCAGGCTTGACACTGAAGCTTTCTTT. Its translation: CATSRDLRLDTEAFF.

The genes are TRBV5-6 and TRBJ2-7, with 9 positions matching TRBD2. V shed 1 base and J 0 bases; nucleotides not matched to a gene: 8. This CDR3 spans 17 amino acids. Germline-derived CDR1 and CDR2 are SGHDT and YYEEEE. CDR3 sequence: CASSLLSGGFSSYEQYF. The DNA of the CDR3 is TGTGCCAGCAGCTTGTTAAGCGGGGGGTTTAGCTCCTACGAGCAGTACTTC.

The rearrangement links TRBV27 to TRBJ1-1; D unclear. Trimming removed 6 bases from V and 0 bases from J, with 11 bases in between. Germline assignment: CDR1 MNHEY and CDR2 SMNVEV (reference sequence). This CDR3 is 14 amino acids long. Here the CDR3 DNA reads TGTGCCAGCAGACCTTACTCCGTGAACACTGAAGCTTTCTTT. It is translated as CASRPYSVNTEAFF.

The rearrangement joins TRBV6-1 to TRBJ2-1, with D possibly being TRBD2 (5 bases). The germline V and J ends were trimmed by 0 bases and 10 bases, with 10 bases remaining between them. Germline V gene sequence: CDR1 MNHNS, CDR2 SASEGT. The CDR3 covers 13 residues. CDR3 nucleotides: TGTGCCAGCAGTGAAGCCCCTGGGGAGGAGCAGTTCTTC. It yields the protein CASSEAPGEEQFF.

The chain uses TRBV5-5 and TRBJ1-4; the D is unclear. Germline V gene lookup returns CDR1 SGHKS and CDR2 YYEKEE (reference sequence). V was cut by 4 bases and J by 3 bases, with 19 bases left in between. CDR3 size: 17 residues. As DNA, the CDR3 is TGTGCCAGCAGCCAAGTGGCGGGGAGGAGGGCTAATGAAAAACTGTTTTTT. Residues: CASSQVAGRRANEKLFF.

CDR3 coding DNA: TGCGCCAGCAGTCCTATCCCGGGACTAGCCTTCAATGAGCAGTTCTTC. This codes for CASSPIPGLAFNEQFF. The genes are TRBV4-1 and TRBJ2-1; 9 bases match TRBD2. The junction had 12 bases not matched to a gene; V was cut back by 6 bases and J by 6 bases. Germline-derived CDR1 and CDR2 are MGHRA and YSYEKL. The CDR3 contains 16 residues.

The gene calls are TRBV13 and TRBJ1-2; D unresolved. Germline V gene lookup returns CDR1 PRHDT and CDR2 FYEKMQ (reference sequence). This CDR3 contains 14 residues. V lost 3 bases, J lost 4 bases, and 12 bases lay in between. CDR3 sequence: CASSFEQGGYGYTF. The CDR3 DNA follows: TGTGCCAGCAGCTTTGAGCAAGGCGGCTATGGCTACACCTTC.

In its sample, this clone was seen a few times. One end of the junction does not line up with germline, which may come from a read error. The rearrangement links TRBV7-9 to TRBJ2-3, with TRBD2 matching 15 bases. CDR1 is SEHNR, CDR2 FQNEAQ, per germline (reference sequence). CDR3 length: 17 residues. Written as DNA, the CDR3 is TGTTCCAGCAGCTTAGGAGGGACTAGCGGGGGGCGGGATACGCAGTATTTT. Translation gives CSSSLGGTSGGRDTQYF.

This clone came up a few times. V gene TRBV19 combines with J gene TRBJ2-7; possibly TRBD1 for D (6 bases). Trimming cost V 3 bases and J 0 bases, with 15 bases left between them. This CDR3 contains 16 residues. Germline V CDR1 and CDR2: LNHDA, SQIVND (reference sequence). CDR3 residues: CASSMSGTPLSYEQYF. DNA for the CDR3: TGTGCCAGTAGTATGTCCGGGACACCACTCTCCTACGAGCAGTACTTC. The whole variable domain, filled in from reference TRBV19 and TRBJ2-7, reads DGGITQSPKYLFRKEGQNVTLSCEQNLNHDAMYWYRQDPGQGLRLIYYSQIVNDFQKGDIAEGYSVSREKKESFPLTVTSAQKNPTAFYLCASSMSGTPLSYEQYFGPGTRLTVT.